The source of this T cell receptor (beta chain) is a study of T cells after somatic rescue of genetic block (dated by TCRdb to the early 2020s). Some background on the complete study: What the study looked at was long-term robustness, specifically in a T-cell system that came about through somatic rescue of a genetic block in T-cell development.

Receptor amplification or capture employed the immunoSEQ multiplex PCR assay. TCRdb took this table from immuneACCESS and kept in-frame rearrangements with V and J called. Such tables lack part of the clones; where checked against another copy, unresolved V genes explain under half of the gap, and the rest is unexplained. The sample yields 70,000 or so clones; about 90% were counted once. The ten largest account for 3% of the sample. The sample holds one count of this clone. Its recognized antigen is unknown. Base qualities were left out, and no much larger clone turns up one base away. CDR1 and CDR2 are read off the germline V gene (reference sequence) as LNHDA and SQIVND. The CDR3 goes from the cysteine to the phenylalanine over 15 residues. Left in the record is the CDR3 DNA by itself, 45 bases read in frame from the first base. At the junction V is shortened by 1 base and J by 4 bases; bases outside the gene matches: 6.

The sequence is built from TRBV19 and TRBJ1-2; 7 bases in the middle match TRBD1. Sequencing was done on a sample of peripheral blood mononuclear cells (PBMCs). This receptor was identified in a man in his forties or fifties. The CDR3 reads as follows: CASSIVVGTAYGYTF. In nucleotide form, the sequence is TGTGCCAGTAGTATAGTCGTCGGGACAGCCTATGGCTACACCTTC. The variable domain in full, with residues beyond the CDR3 obtained from the reference TRBV19 and TRBJ1-2 genes, is DGGITQSPKYLFRKEGQNVTLSCEQNLNHDAMYWYRQDPGQGLRLIYYSQIVNDFQKGDIAEGYSVSREKKESFPLTVTSAQKNPTAFYLCASSIVVGTAYGYTFGSGTRLTVV.